This passage covers 15 T cell receptor beta chains from one sample sequenced in a study of cytomegalovirus exposure and HLA in healthy donors. With 60 Vbeta and 13 Jbeta primers, the PCR was carried out. Some clones are missing from TCRdb's copy, which holds only in-frame ones; the method was immunoSEQ multiplex PCR. The data hold about 180,000 clones, with about 80% observed a single time. Sequencing input: PBMCs. The receptors were gathered from a man aged 30-40 years in good health and CMV-seronegative.

The J gene is TRBJ2-7, the V gene TRBV4-1; D is perhaps TRBD1 (6 bases). Trimming shortened V by 4 bases and J by 4 bases, and 20 bases separated the two germline ends. Germline lookup yields CDR1 MGHRA and CDR2 YSYEKL. The length of the CDR3 is 16 residues. The CDR3 nucleotides are TGCGCCAGCAGCCGCTCCCCTGGGGACACCGTGTACGAGCAGTACTTC. It codes for CASSRSPGDTVYEQYF.

By share of the sample, this clone is medium-sized. The V gene is TRBV15, the J gene TRBJ2-7; D might be TRBD1 (5 bases). V was clipped by 0 bases and J by 2 bases, with 14 bases between them. CDR1 is LNHNV and CDR2 is YYDKDF in the germline V gene (reference sequence). This CDR3 has 16 amino acids. The CDR3 spells CATSRDSWGKTYEQYF. As DNA, the CDR3 is TGTGCCACCAGCAGAGATTCATGGGGCAAGACCTACGAGCAGTACTTC. The whole variable domain, filled in from reference TRBV15 and TRBJ2-7, reads DAMVIQNPRYQVTQFGKPVTLSCSQTLNHNVMYWYQQKSSQAPKLLFHYYDKDFNNEADTPDNFQSRRPNTSFCFLDIRSPGLGDTAMYLCATSRDSWGKTYEQYFGPGTRLTVT.

This sequence joins TRBV5-1 and TRBJ1-5; D ambiguous. CDR1 and CDR2 (germline): SGHRS, YFSETQ. The CDR3 covers 15 residues. The V end was cut by 0 bases, the J end by 1 base, with 8 bases between. Here the CDR3 reads CASSLGGSSNQPQHF. The CDR3 nucleotides read TGCGCCAGCAGCTTGGGTGGGAGCAGCAATCAGCCCCAGCATTTT.

The chain uses TRBV4-3 and TRBJ1-1, with D maybe TRBD1 (5 bases). The CDR3 runs to 15 residues. Trimming left V 1 base short and J 7 bases short, with 16 bases between. Per germline, CDR1 LGHNA and CDR2 YSLEER. CDR3 nucleotide sequence: TGCGCCAGCAGCCAAGCTCGGGGGAGTAAGAATGAAGCTTTCTTT. This translates into CASSQARGSKNEAFF.

V is TRBV6-5 and J is TRBJ2-7; 8 positions match TRBD2. In germline, CDR1 is MNHEY, CDR2 SVGAGI. J lost 6 bases, V lost 8 bases, and 12 bases had no gene match. The CDR3 covers 14 residues. As DNA, the CDR3 is TGTGCCAGCCGGGGGGGGCAGGGGACGTCCGAGCAGTACTTC. Translated, it gives CASRGGQGTSEQYF.

The chain links TRBV14 to TRBJ2-5, with unresolved D. The CDR3 length is 13 residues. Trimming shortened V by 1 base and J by 5 bases, and 8 bases separated the two germline ends. Looked up from germline, CDR1 is SGHDN and CDR2 is FVKESK. The CDR3 loop is CASSQVFGETQYF. In DNA, the CDR3 is TGTGCCAGCAGCCAAGTCTTCGGGGAGACCCAGTACTTC.

J is TRBJ2-7 and V is TRBV6-5; D not certain. CDR1 MNHEY and CDR2 SVGAGI come from the germline V gene. This CDR3 contains 14 residues. V was pared by 6 bases and J by 4 bases, with 16 bases between. The DNA of the CDR3 is TGTGCCAGCAGCAAAAGTTCCGACTCATACGAGCAGTACTTC. Amino acid sequence: CASSKSSDSYEQYF.

This chain links TRBV9 with TRBJ2-7; TRBD2 matches 8 bases. With V trimmed by 3 bases and J by 4 bases, 12 bases remained unmatched. The CDR3 is 16 residues long. Germline V CDR1 and CDR2: SGDLS, YYNGEE. The CDR3 coding sequence is TGTGCCAGCAGCGGTTCGAGCGGGAGCCTCCTTTACGAGCAGTACTTC. Translation gives CASSGSSGSLLYEQYF. Full variable domain (outside the CDR3, taken from reference TRBV9 and TRBJ2-7): DSGVTQTPKHLITATGQRVTLRCSPRSGDLSVYWYQQSLDQGLQFLIQYYNGEERAKGNILERFSAQQFPDLHSELNLSSLELGDSALYFCASSGSSGSLLYEQYFGPGTRLTVT.

This chain links TRBV6-5 with TRBJ1-2; the D is unclear. Trimming removed 6 bases from V and 9 bases from J, with 11 bases in between. The CDR3 length is 11 residues. Looked up from germline, CDR1 is MNHEY and CDR2 is SVGAGI. The CDR3 is CASRAPGSYTF. CDR3 coding DNA: TGTGCCAGCAGGGCCCCGGGGAGCTACACCTTC.

This chain links TRBV28 with TRBJ1-1, with D uncertain. V was pared by 4 bases and J by 8 bases, with 8 bases between. The germline gives CDR1 MDHEN, CDR2 SYDVKM. The CDR3 is 11 residues long. The CDR3 loop reads CASSYGSEAFF. In nucleotides, the CDR3 is TGTGCCAGCAGTTACGGGTCCGAAGCTTTCTTT. Combining the CDR3 with reference TRBV28 and TRBJ1-1 gives the whole variable domain DVKVTQSSRYLVKRTGEKVFLECVQDMDHENMFWYRQDPGLGLRLIYFSYDVKMKEKGDIPEGYSVSREKKERFSLILESASTNQTSMYLCASSYGSEAFFGQGTRLTVV.

This chain's CDR3 is CASSQGQGSSPLHF. The CDR3 coding sequence is TGTGCCAGCAGCCAGGGACAGGGGTCGTCACCCCTCCACTTT. The chain combines TRBV6-5 with TRBJ1-6, with 10 nucleotides matching TRBD1. Germline CDR1 MNHEY, CDR2 SVGAGI. This CDR3 has 14 residues. The V segment lost 6 bases and the J segment 10 bases; nucleotides outside the gene matches: 6.

The chain couples TRBV18 to TRBJ1-1; D might be TRBD1 (5 bases). The length of the CDR3 is 16 residues. The germline gives CDR1 KGHSH, CDR2 LQKENI. Trimming removed 6 bases from V and 0 bases from J, with 17 bases in between. The CDR3 reads CASSPPGGVLNTEAFF. The DNA of the CDR3 is TGTGCCAGCTCGCCCCCCGGGGGGGTTCTGAACACTGAAGCTTTCTTT.

The rearrangement uses TRBV6-5 and TRBJ1-2; no reliable D call. Trimming shortened V by 5 bases and J by 5 bases, and 9 bases separated the two germline ends. The CDR3 has 12 amino acids. Germline lookup yields CDR1 MNHEY and CDR2 SVGAGI. CDR3 sequence: CASSQGLYGYTF. Here the CDR3 DNA reads TGTGCCAGCAGTCAAGGACTGTATGGCTACACCTTC.

The chain recombines TRBV5-6 with TRBJ1-4; no clear D gene. The germline V gene has CDR1 SGHDT and CDR2 YYEEEE. The CDR3 is 14 amino acids. Trimming removed 4 bases from V and 7 bases from J, with 14 bases in between. The CDR3 region is CASSTRGRIEKLFF. CDR3 bases: TGTGCCAGCAGCACCCGGGGAAGGATTGAAAAACTGTTTTTT. The whole variable domain, filled in from reference TRBV5-6 and TRBJ1-4, reads DAGVTQSPTHLIKTRGQQVTLRCSPKSGHDTVSWYQQALGQGPQFIFQYYEEEERQRGNFPDRFSGHQFPNYSSELNVNALLLGDSALYLCASSTRGRIEKLFFGSGTQLSVL.

This sequence joins TRBV6-5 and TRBJ2-7, with TRBD1 matching over 8 bases. The CDR3 is 15 residues long. Germline assignment: CDR1 MNHEY and CDR2 SVGAGI. V lost 7 bases to trimming and J lost 1 base; unmatched junction nucleotides: 9. CDR3 amino acids: CASTGPGGESYEQYF. The CDR3, as DNA: TGTGCCAGCACCGGGCCAGGGGGCGAATCCTACGAGCAGTACTTC.